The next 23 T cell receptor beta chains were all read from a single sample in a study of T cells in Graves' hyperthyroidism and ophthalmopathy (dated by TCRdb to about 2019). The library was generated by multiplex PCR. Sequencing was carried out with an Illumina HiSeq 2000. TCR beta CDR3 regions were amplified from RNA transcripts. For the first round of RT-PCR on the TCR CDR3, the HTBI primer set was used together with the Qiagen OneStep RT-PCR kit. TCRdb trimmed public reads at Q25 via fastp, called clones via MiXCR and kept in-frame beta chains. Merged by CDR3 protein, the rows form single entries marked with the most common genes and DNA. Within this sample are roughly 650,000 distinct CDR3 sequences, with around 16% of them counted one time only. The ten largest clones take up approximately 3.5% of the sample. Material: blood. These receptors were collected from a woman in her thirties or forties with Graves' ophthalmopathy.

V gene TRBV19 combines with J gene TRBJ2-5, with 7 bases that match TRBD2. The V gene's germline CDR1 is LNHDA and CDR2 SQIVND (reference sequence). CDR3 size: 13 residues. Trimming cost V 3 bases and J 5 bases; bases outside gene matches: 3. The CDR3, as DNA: TGTGCCAGTAGTATGACTAGCCAGGAGACCCAGTACTTC. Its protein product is CASSMTSQETQYF.

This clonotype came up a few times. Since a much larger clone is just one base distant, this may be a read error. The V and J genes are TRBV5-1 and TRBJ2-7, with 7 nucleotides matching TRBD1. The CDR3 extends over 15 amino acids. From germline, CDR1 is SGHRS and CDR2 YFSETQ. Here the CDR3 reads CANSFYSGTAYEQYF. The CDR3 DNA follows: TGCGCCAACAGCTTCTACTCCGGGACAGCTTACGAGCAGTACTTC.

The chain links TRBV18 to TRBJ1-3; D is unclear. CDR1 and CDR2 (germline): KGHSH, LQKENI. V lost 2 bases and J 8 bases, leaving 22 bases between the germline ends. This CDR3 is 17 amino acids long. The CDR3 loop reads CASSPSVQPRTVDTIYF. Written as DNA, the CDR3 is TGTGCCAGCTCACCATCGGTACAGCCCCGAACGGTGGACACCATATATTTT. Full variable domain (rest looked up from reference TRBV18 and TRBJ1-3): NAGVMQNPRHLVRRRGQEARLRCSPMKGHSHVYWYRQLPEEGLKFMVYLQKENIIDESGMPKERFSAEFPKEGPSILRIQQVVRGDSAAYFCASSPSVQPRTVDTIYFGEGSWLTVV.

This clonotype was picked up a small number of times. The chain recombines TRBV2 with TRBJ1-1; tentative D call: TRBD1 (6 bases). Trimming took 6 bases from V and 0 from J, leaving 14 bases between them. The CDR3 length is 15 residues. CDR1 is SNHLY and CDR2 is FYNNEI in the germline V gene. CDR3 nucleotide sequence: TGTGCCAGCAGGCCTGTTGGGGACATGAACACTGAAGCTTTCTTT. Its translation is CASRPVGDMNTEAFF.

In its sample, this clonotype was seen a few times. CDR3 DNA: TGTGCCAGCAGCCCCGACCGGAGCCAAGGTGCTGAAGCTTTCTTT. It is translated as CASSPDRSQGAEAFF. The V call is TRBV6-1, the J call TRBJ1-1; D remains ambiguous. The CDR3 length is 15 residues. Germline V gene data show CDR1 as MNHNS and CDR2 as SASEGT. With 6 bases removed from V and 6 bases from J, the gap between germline ends came to 20 bases.

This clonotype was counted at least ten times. The CDR3 DNA follows: TGTGCCAGCAGTTTAGGACTAGCGGACAATGAGCAGTTCTTC. Translating gives CASSLGLADNEQFF. The chain links TRBV12-3 or TRBV12-4 to TRBJ2-1, with 9 bases that match TRBD2. This CDR3 comprises 14 residues. V lost 1 base to trimming and J lost 5 bases; unmatched junction nucleotides: 0.

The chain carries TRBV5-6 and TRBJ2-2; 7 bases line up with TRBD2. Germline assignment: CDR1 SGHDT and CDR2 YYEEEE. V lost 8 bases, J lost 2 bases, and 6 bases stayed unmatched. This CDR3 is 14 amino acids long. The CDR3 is CASGPGLNTGELFF. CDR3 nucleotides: TGTGCCAGTGGACCGGGACTAAACACCGGGGAGCTGTTTTTT.

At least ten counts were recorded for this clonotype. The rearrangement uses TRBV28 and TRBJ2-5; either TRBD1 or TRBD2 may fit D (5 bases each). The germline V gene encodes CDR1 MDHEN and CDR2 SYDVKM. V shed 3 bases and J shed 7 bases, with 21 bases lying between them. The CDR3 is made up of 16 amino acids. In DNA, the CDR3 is TGTGCCAGCAGTTTGGAGGCAGGGAGACGTTTAGGGACCCAGTACTTC. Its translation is CASSLEAGRRLGTQYF.

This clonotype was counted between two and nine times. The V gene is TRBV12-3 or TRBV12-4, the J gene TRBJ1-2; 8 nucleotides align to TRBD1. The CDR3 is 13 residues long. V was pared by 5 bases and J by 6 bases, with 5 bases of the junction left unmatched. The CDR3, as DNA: TGTGCCAGCAGTGTCAGGGGGCCCAATGGCTACACCTTC. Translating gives CASSVRGPNGYTF.

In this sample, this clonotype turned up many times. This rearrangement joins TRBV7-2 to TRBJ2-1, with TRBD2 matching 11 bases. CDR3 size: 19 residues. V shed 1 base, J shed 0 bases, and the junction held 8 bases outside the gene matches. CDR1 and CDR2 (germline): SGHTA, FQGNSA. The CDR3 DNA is TGTGCCAGCAGCTTAGTAGCGGGAGGGCCTCCCAGCTCCTACAATGAGCAGTTCTTC. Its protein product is CASSLVAGGPPSSYNEQFF.

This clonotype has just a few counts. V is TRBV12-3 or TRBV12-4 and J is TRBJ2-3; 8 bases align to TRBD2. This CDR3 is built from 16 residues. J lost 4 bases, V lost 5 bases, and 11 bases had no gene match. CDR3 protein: CASSPRGGRWADTQYF. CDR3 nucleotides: TGTGCCAGCAGTCCTCGGGGGGGTAGGTGGGCAGATACGCAGTATTTT.

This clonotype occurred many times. CDR3 loop: CASSLREGRGETQYF. The CDR3 region has the DNA TGTGCCAGCAGCTTAAGGGAGGGCCGCGGGGAGACCCAGTACTTC. The rearrangement uses TRBV11-3 and TRBJ2-5, with 7 bases identical to TRBD2. The length of the CDR3 is 15 residues. The ends lost 2 bases at V and 5 bases at J; junction bases unmatched: 8. Germline V gives CDR1 SGHNT, CDR2 YENEEA.

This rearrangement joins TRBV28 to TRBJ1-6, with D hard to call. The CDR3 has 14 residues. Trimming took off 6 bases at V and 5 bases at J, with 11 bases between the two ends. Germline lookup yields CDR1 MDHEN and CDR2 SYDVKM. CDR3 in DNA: TGTGCCAGCAGAAGGAACGCTAATAATTCACCCCTCCACTTT. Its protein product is CASRRNANNSPLHF.

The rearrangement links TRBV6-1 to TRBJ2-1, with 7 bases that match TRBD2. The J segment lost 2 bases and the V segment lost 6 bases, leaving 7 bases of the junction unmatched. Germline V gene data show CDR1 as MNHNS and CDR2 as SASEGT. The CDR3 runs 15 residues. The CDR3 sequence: CASRAQRGTYNEQFF. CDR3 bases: TGTGCCAGCAGGGCCCAGCGGGGAACCTACAATGAGCAGTTCTTC.

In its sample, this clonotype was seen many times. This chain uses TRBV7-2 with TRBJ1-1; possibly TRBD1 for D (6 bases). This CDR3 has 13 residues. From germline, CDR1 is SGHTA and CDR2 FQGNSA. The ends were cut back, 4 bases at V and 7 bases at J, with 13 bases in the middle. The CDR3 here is CASSSRGRGEAFF. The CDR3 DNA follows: TGTGCCAGCAGCTCTAGGGGGAGGGGTGAAGCTTTCTTT.

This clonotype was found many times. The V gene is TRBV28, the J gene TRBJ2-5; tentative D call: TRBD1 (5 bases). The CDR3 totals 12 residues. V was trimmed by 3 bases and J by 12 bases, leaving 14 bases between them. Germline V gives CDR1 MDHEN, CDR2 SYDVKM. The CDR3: CASSLIGAGKYF. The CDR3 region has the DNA TGTGCCAGCAGTTTGATAGGGGCAGGAAAGTACTTC.

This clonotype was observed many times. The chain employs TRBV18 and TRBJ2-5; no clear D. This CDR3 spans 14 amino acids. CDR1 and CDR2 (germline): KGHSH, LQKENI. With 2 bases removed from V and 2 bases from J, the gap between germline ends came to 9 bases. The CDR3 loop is CASSPVTLQETQYF. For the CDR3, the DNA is TGTGCCAGCTCACCAGTAACACTTCAAGAGACCCAGTACTTC.

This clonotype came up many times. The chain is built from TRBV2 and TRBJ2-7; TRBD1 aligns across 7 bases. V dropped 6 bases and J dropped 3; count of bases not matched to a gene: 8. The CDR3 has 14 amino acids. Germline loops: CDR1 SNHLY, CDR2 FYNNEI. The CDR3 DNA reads TGTGCCAGCAGGGACAAGACAGGGAGCTACGAGCAGTACTTC. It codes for CASRDKTGSYEQYF.

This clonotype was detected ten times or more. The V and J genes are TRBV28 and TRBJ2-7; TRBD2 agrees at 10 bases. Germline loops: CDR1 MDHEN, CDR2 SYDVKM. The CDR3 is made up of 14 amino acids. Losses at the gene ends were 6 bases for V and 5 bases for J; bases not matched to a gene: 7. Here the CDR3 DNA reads TGTGCCAGCAGCAGTAGCGGGAGGTTGAACGAGCAGTACTTC. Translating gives CASSSSGRLNEQYF.

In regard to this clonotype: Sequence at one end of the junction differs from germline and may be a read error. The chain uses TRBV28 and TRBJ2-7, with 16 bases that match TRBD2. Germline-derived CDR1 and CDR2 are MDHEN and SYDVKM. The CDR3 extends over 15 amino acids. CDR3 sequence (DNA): TGTGTCAGCATCCCGGGACTAGCGGGAGGGCCTGGGCAGTACTTC. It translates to CVSIPGLAGGPGQYF. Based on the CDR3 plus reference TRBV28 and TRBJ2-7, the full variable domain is DVKVTQSSRYLVKRTGEKVFLECVQDMDHENMFWYRQDPGLGLRLIYFSYDVKMKEKGDIPEGYSVSREKKERFSLILESASTNQTSMYLCVSIPGLAGGPGQYFGPGTRLTVT.

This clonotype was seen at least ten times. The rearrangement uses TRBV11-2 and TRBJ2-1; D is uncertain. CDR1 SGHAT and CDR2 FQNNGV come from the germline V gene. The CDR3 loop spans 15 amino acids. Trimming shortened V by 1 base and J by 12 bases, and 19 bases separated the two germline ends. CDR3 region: CASSLGLSTSYGQFF. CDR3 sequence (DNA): TGTGCCAGCAGCTTAGGTCTTTCCACCTCATATGGGCAGTTCTTC.

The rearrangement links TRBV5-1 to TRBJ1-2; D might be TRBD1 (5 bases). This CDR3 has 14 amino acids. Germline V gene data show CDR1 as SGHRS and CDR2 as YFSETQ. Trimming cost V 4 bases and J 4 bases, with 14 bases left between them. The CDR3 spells CASSPGGAAYGYTF. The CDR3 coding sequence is TGCGCCAGCAGCCCCGGTGGGGCGGCCTATGGCTACACCTTC.

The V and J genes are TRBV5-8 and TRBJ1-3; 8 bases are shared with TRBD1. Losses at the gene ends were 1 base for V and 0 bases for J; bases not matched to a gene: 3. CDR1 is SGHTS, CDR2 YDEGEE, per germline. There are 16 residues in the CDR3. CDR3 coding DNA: TGTGCCAGCAGCTTGTGGACAGGGAGCTCTGGAAACACCATATATTTT. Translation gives CASSLWTGSSGNTIYF.